A single T cell receptor beta chain is shown here with its context. Its specificity is unknown. This CDR3 is 17 amino acids long. Germline V lookup: CDR1 KGHSH, CDR2 LQKENI. The data belong to a study of CXCR3-negative and CXCR3-positive naive CD8 T cells. Overall study results and limits: Comparably high diversity was seen in both naive subsets, and much lower diversity in memory CD8+ cells. With surface CD5 comparable between naive subsets, TCR strength was estimated using properties derived from the TRB CDR3. Against CXCR3-negative naive cells, CXCR3-positive naive cells showed more hydrophobic TRB CDR3s. TRBV-TRBJ usage was similar across naive CXCR3 subsets but distinct in memory cells.

The authors gated naive CD8+ T cells as CD45RO-CCR7+CD27+CD95-. Libraries were UMI-labeled 5' RACE TRB cDNA. After re-calling the 5' RACE reads, TCRdb lists one entry per CDR3 protein, DNA absent. The sample is made up of about 70,000 distinct CDR3 sequences, and the top ten hold about 0.68% of it. The clonotype originates from a human donor in good health. Some clones in this sample may be carry-over from other donors' samples. Sequencing input: naive CXCR3+ CD8+ T cells from blood. Subset: CD45RO-CCR7+CD27+CD95- naive CD8+ T cells expressing CXCR3 (TNR3+). The rearrangement uses TRBV18 and TRBJ1-1; TCRdb outputs TRBD1, but without DNA this stays unchecked. The CDR3 loop reads CASSESGQFSMHTEAFF.